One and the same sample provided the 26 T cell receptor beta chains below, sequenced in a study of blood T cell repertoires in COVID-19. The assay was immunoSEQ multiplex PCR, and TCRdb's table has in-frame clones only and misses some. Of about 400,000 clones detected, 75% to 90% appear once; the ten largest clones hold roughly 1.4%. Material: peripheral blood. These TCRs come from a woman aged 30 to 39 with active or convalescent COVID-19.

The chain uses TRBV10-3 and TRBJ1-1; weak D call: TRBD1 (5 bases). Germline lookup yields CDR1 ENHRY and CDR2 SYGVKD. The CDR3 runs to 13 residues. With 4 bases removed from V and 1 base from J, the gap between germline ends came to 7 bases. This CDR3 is CAISGGQNTEAFF. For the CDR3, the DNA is TGTGCCATCAGTGGCGGACAGAACACTGAAGCTTTCTTT.

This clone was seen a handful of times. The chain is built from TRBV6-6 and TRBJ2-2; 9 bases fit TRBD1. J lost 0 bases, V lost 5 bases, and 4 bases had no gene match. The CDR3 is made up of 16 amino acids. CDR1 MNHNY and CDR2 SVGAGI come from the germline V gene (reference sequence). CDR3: CASSTTGGSNTGELFF. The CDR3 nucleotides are TGTGCCAGCAGTACCACAGGGGGCTCGAACACCGGGGAGCTGTTTTTT.

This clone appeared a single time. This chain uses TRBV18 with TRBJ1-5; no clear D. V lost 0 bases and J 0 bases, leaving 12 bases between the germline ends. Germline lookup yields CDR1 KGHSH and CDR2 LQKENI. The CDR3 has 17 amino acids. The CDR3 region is CASSPPSRGYSNQPQHF. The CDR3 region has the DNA TGTGCCAGCTCACCACCGTCTCGAGGGTATAGCAATCAGCCCCAGCATTTT.

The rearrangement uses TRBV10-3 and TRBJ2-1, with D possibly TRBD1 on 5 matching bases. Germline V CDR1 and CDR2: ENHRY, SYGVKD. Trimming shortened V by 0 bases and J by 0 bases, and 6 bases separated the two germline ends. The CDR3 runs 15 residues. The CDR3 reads CAISESTVSYNEQFF. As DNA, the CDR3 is TGTGCCATCAGTGAGTCGACAGTCTCCTACAATGAGCAGTTCTTC.

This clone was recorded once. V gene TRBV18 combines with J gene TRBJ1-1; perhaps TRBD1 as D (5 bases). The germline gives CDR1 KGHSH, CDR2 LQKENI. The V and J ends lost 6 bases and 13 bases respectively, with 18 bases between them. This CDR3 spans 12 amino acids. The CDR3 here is CASSRGVEVVFF. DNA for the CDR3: TGTGCCAGCTCTCGGGGGGTAGAAGTCGTTTTCTTT.

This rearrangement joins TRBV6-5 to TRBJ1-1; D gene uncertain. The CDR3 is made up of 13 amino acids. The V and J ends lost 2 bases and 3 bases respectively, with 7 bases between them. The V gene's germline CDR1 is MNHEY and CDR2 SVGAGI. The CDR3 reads CASSYNTYTEAFF. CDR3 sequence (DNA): TGTGCCAGCAGTTACAACACCTACACTGAAGCTTTCTTT.

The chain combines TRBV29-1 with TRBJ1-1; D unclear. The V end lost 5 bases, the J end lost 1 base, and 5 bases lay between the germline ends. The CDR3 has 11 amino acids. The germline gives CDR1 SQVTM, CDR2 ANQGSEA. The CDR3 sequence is CSVRENTEAFF. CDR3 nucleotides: TGCAGCGTTCGGGAGAACACTGAAGCTTTCTTT.

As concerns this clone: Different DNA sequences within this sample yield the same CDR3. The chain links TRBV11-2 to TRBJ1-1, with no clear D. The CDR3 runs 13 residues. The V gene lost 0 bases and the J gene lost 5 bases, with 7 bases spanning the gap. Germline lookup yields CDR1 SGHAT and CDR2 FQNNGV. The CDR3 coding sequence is TGTGCCAGCAGCTTAGAGCGCGGAACTGAAGCTTTCTTT. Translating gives CASSLERGTEAFF.

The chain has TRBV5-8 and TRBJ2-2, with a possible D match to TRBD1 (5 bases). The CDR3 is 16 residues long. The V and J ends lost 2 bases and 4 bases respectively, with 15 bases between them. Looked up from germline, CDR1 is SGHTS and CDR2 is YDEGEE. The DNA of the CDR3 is TGTGCCAGCAGCTTTTTGGGTGACAGAAGCACCGGGGAGCTGTTTTTT. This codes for CASSFLGDRSTGELFF.

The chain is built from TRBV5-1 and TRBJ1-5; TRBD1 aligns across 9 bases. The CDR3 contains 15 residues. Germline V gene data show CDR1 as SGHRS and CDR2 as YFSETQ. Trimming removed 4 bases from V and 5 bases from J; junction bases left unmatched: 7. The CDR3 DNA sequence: TGCGCCAGCAGCCTGGAGGGACAGGGACATCAGCCCCAGCATTTT. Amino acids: CASSLEGQGHQPQHF. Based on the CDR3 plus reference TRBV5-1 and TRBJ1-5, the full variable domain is KAGVTQTPRYLIKTRGQQVTLSCSPISGHRSVSWYQQTPGQGLQFLFEYFSETQRNKGNFPGRFSGRQFSNSRSEMNVSTLELGDSALYLCASSLEGQGHQPQHFGDGTRLSIL.

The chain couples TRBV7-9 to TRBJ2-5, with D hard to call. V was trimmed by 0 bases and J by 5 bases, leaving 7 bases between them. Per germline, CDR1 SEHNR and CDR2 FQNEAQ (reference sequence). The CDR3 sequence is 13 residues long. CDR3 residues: CASSLAGFETQYF. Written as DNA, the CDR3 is TGTGCCAGCAGCTTAGCCGGGTTCGAGACCCAGTACTTC.

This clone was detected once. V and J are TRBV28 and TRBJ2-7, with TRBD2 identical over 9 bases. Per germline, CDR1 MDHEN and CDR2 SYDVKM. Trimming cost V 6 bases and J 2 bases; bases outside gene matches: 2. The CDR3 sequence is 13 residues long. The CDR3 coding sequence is TGTGCCAGCAGGACTAGCGGTACCTACGAGCAGTACTTC. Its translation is CASRTSGTYEQYF.

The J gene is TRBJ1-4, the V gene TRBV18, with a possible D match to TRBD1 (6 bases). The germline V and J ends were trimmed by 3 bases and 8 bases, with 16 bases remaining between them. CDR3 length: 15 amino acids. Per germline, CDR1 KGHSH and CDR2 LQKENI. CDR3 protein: CASSPTNRVYEKLFF. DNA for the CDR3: TGTGCCAGCTCACCCACAAACAGGGTCTACGAAAAACTGTTTTTT.

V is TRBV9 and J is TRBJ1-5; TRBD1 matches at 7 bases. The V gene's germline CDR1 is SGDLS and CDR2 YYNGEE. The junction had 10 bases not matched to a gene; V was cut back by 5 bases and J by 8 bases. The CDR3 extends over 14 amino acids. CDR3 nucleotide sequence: TGTGCCAGCAGTGGACAGGCCAACGGGGAGCCCCAGCATTTT. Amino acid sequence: CASSGQANGEPQHF.

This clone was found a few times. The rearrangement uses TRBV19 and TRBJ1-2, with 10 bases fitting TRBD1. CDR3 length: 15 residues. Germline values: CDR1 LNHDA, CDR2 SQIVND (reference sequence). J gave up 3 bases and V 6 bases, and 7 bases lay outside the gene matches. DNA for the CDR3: TGTGCCAGTAGCCCAGACAGGGGGCGCGACTATGGCTACACCTTC. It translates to CASSPDRGRDYGYTF.

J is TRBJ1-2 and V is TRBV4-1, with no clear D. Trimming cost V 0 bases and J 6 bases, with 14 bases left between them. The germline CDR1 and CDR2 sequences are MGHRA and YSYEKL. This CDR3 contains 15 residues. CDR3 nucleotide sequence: TGCGCCAGCAGCCAAGAACCGCCCTACCGGGATGGCTACACCTTC. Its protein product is CASSQEPPYRDGYTF.

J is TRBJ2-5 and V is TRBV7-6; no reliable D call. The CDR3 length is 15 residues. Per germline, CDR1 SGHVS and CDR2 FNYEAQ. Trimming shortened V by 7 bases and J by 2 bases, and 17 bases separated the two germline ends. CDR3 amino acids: CASTPTPTAQETQYF. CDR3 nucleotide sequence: TGTGCCAGCACCCCGACTCCCACCGCGCAAGAGACCCAGTACTTC.

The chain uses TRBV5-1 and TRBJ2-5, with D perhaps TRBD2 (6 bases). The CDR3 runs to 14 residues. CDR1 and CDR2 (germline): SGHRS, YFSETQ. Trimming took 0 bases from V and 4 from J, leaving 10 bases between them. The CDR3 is CASSLVAGSETQYF. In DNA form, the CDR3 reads TGCGCCAGCAGCTTGGTGGCGGGGTCAGAGACCCAGTACTTC.

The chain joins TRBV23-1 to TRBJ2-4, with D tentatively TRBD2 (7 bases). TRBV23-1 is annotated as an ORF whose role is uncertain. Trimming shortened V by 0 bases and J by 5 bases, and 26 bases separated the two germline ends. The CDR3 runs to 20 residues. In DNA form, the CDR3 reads TGCGCCAGCAGTCAATCTCTCTTCTTTCAGGGGCGGGAGTACGAAAACATTCAGTACTTC. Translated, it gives CASSQSLFFQGREYENIQYF.

This CDR3 is CASSQAFGSNQPQHF. The CDR3 region has the DNA TGTGCCAGTAGTCAAGCGTTTGGGAGCAATCAGCCCCAGCATTTT. V usage is TRBV19 and J usage is TRBJ1-5; no definite D call. The germline V gene encodes CDR1 LNHDA and CDR2 SQIVND (reference sequence). The CDR3 is made up of 15 amino acids. With 5 bases removed from V and 1 base from J, the gap between germline ends came to 12 bases.

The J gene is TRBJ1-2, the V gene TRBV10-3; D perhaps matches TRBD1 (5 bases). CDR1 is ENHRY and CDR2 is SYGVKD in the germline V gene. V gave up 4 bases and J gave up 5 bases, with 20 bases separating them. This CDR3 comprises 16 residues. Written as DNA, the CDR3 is TGTGCCATCAGTGGGGTCCCCGGGCAGGGAAAGTATGGCTACACCTTC. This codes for CAISGVPGQGKYGYTF.

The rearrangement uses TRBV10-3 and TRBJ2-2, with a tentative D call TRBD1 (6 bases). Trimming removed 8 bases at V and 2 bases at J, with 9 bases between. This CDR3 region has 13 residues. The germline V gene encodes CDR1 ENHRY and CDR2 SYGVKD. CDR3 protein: CAIQGPNTGELFF. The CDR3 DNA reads TGTGCCATCCAGGGGCCCAACACCGGGGAGCTGTTTTTT.

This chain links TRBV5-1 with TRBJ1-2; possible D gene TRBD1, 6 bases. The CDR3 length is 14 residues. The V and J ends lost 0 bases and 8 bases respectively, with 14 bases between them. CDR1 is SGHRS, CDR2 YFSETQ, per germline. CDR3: CASSLVDRSSGYTF. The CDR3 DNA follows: TGCGCCAGCAGCTTGGTGGACAGATCGTCAGGCTACACCTTC.

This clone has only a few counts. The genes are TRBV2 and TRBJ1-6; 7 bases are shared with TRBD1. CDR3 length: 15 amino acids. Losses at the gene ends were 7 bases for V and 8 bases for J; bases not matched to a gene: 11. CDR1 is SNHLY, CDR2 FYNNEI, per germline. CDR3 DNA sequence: TGTGCCAGCAAAACAACGACAGGGTTGGATTCACCCCTCCACTTT. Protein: CASKTTTGLDSPLHF.

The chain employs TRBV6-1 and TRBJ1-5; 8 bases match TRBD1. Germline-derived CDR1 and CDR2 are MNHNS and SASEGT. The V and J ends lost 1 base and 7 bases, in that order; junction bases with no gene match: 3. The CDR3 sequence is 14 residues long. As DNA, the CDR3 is TGTGCCAGCAGTGAAGGACAGGGGCCACAGCCCCAGCATTTT. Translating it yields CASSEGQGPQPQHF.

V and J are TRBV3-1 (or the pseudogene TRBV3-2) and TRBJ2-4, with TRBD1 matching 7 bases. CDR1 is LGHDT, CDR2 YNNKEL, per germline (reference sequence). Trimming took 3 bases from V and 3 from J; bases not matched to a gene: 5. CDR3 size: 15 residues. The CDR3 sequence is CASSQGQMGKNIQYF. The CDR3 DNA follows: TGTGCCAGCAGCCAGGGACAGATGGGCAAAAACATTCAGTACTTC.